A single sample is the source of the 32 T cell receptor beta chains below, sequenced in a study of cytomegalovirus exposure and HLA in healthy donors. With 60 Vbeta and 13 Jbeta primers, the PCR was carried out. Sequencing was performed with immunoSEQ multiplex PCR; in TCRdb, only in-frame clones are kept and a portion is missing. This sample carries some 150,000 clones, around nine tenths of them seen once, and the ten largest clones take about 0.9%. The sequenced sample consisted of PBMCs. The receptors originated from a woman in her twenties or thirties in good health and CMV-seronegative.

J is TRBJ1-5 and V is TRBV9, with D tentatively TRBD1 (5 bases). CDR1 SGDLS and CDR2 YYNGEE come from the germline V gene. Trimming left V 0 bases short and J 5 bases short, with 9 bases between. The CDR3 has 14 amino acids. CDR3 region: CASSVEGRDQPQHF. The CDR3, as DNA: TGTGCCAGCAGCGTAGAGGGGAGGGATCAGCCCCAGCATTTT.

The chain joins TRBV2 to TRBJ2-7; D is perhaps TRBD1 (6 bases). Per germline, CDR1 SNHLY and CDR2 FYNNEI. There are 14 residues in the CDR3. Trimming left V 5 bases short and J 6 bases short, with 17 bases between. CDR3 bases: TGTGCCAGCAGTCCACGGGACAACTCCCCCGAGCAGTACTTC. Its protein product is CASSPRDNSPEQYF.

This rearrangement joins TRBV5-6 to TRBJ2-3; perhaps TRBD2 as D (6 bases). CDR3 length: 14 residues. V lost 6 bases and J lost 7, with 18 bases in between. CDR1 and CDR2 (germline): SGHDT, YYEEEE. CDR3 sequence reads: CASTTGTPPNTQYF. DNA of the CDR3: TGTGCCAGCACTACCGGGACTCCCCCTAATACGCAGTATTTT.

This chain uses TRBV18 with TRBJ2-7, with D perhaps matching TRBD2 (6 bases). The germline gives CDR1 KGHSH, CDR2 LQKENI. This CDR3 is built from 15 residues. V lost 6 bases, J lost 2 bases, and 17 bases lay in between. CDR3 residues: CASSPSGRTTYEQYF. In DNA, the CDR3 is TGTGCCAGCTCCCCGAGCGGGCGGACGACCTACGAGCAGTACTTC.

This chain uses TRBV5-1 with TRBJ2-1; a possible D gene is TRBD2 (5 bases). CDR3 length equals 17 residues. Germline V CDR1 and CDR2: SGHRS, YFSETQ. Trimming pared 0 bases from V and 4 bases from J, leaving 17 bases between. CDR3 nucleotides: TGCGCCAGCAGCTTGGAATTCGGAGGACCGCCTTACAATGAGCAGTTCTTC. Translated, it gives CASSLEFGGPPYNEQFF.

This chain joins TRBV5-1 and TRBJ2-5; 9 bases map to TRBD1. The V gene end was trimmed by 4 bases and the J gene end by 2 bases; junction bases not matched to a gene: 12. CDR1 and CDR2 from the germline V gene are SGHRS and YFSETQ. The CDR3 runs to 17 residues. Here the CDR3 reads CASSPRDRGWQQETQYF. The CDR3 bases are TGCGCCAGCAGCCCACGAGACAGGGGGTGGCAGCAAGAGACCCAGTACTTC.

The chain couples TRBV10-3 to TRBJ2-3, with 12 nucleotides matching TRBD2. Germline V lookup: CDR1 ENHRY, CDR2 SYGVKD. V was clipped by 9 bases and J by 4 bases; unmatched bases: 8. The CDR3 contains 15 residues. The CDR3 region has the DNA TGTGCCATGCGGGCGACTAGCGGGAGTGCAGATACGCAGTATTTT. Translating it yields CAMRATSGSADTQYF.

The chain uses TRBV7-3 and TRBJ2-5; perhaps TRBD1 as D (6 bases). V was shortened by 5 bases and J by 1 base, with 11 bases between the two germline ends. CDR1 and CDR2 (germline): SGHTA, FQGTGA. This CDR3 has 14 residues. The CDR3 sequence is CASSAQGPQETQYF. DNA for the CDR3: TGTGCCAGCAGCGCACAGGGCCCCCAAGAGACCCAGTACTTC.

The CDR3 is CASSTRGEQETQYF. The CDR3 DNA reads as TGTGCCAGCAGCACCCGGGGGGAGCAAGAGACCCAGTACTTC. This sequence joins TRBV11-3 and TRBJ2-5, with 7 bases aligning to TRBD2. Germline assignment: CDR1 SGHNT and CDR2 YENEEA. The CDR3 is 14 amino acids. Losses at the gene ends were 5 bases for V and 2 bases for J; bases not matched to a gene: 5.

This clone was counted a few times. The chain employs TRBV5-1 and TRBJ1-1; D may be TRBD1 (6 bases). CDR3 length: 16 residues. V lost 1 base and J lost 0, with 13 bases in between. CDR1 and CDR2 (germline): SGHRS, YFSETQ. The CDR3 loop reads CASSLTVQGVNTEAFF. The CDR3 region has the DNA TGCGCCAGCAGCTTGACGGTACAGGGCGTGAACACTGAAGCTTTCTTT.

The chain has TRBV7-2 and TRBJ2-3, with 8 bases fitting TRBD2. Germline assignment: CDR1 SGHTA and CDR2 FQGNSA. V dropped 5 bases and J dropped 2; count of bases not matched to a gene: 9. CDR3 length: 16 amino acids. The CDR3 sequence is CASSPGSGVDTDTQYF. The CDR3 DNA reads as TGTGCCAGCAGCCCGGGTAGCGGGGTAGACACAGATACGCAGTATTTT.

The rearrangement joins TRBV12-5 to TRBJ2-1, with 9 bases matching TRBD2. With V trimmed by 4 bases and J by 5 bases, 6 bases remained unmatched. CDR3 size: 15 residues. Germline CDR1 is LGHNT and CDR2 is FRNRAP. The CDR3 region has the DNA TGTGCTAGTGGTTGGGGCGGGACTAGCAACAATGAGCAGTTCTTC. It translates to CASGWGGTSNNEQFF.

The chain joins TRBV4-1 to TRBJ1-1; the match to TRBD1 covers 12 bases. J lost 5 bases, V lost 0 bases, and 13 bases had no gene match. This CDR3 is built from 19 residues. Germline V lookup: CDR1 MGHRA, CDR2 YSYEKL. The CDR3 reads CASSQDPTGQGARGTEAFF. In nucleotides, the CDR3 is TGCGCCAGCAGCCAAGATCCCACGGGACAGGGGGCCAGGGGGACTGAAGCTTTCTTT.

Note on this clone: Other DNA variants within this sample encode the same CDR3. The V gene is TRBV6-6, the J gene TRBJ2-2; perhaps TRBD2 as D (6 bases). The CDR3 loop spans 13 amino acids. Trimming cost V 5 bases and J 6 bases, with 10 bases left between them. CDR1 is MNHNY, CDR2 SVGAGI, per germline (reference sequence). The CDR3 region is CASSPRGSGELFF. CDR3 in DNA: TGTGCCAGCAGTCCCCGGGGGTCCGGGGAGCTGTTTTTT.

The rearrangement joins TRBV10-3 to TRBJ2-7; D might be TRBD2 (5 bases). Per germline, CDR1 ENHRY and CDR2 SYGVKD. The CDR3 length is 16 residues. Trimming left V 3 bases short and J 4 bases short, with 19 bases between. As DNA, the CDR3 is TGTGCCATCAGTGAAGGCGGGCGGAGAGGAACTTACGAGCAGTACTTC. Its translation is CAISEGGRRGTYEQYF.

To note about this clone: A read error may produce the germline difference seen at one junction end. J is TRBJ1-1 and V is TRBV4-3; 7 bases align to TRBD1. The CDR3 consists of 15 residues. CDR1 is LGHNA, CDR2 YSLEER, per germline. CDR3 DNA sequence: TGCGCCAGCAGCAAAGAGGGACAGTTGAACACTGAAGCTTTCTTT. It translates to CASSKEGQLNTEAFF.

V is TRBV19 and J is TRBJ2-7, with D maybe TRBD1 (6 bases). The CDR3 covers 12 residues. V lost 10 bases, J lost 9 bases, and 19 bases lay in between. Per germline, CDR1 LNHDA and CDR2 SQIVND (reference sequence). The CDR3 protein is CATRDTLTRQYF. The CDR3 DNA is TGTGCCACTCGGGACACGCTTACGAGGCAGTACTTC.

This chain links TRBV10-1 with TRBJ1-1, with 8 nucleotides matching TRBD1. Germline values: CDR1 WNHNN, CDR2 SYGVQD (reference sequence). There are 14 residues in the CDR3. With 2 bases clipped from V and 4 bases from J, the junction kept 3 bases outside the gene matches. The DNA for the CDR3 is TGCGCCAGCAGTGAGGGCAGGGGGCTCACTGAAGCTTTCTTT. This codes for CASSEGRGLTEAFF.

The CDR3 DNA reads as TGCGCCAGCAGTGGACAACGCACAGATACGCAGTATTTT. Translating gives CASSGQRTDTQYF. The chain couples TRBV10-1 to TRBJ2-3; no clear D gene. The CDR3 has 13 amino acids. Germline lookup yields CDR1 WNHNN and CDR2 SYGVQD (reference sequence). V was trimmed by 4 bases and J by 1 base, leaving 6 bases between them.

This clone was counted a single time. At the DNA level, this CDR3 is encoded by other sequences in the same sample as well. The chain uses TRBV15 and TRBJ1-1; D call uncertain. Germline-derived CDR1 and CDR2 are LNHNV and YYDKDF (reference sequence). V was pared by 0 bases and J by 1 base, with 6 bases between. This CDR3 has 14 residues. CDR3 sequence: CATSRERGNTEAFF. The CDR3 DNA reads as TGTGCCACCAGCAGAGAACGGGGGAACACTGAAGCTTTCTTT. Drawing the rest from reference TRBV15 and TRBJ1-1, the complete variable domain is DAMVIQNPRYQVTQFGKPVTLSCSQTLNHNVMYWYQQKSSQAPKLLFHYYDKDFNNEADTPDNFQSRRPNTSFCFLDIRSPGLGDTAMYLCATSRERGNTEAFFGQGTRLTVV.

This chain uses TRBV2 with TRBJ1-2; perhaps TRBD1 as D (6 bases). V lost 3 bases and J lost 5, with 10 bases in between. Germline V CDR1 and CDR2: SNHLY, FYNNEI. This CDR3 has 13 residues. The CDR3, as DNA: TGTGCCAGCAGTGACCCGGGACATTATGGCTACACCTTC. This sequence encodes CASSDPGHYGYTF.

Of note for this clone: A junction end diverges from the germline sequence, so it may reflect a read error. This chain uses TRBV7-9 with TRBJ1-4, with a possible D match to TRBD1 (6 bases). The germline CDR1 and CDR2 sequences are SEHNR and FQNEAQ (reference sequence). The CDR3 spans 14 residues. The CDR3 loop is CSSRPGVGIEKLFF. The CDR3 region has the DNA TGTTCCAGCAGACCAGGGGTTGGGATTGAAAAACTGTTTTTT.

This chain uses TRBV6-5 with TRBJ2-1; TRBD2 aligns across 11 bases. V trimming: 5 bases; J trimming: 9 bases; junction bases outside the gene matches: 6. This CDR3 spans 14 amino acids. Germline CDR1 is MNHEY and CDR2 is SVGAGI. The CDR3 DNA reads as TGTGCCAGCAGTAATAGCGGGGGGGCCCCTGAGCAGTTCTTC. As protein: CASSNSGGAPEQFF.

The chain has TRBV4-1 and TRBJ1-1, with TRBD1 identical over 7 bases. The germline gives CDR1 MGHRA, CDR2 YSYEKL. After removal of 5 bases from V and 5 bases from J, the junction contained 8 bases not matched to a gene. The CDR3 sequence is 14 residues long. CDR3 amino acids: CASSMTGPRTEAFF. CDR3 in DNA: TGCGCCAGCAGCATGACAGGGCCTAGGACTGAAGCTTTCTTT.

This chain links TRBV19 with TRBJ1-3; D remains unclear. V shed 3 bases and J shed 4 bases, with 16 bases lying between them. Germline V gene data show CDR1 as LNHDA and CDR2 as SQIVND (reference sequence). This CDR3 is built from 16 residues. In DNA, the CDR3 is TGTGCCAGTAGTATTTCTTCTCAGGCAGTAGGAAACACCATATATTTT. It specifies CASSISSQAVGNTIYF.

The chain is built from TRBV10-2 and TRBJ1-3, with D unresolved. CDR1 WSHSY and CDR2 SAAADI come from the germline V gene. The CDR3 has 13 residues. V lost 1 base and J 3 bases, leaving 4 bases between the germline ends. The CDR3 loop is CASSEFRGNTIYF. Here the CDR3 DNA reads TGCGCCAGCAGTGAGTTCCGTGGAAACACCATATATTTT.

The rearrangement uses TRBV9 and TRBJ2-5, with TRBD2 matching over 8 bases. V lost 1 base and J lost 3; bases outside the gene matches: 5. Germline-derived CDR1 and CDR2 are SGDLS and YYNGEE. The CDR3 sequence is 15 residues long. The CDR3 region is CASSVITGGEETQYF. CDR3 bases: TGTGCCAGCAGCGTAATTACGGGAGGGGAAGAGACCCAGTACTTC.

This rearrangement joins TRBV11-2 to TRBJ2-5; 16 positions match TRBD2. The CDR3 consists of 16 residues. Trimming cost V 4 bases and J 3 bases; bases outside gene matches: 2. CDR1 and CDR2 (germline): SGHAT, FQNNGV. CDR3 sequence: CASSSGTSGGEETQYF. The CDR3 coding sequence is TGTGCCAGCAGCTCCGGGACTAGCGGGGGGGAAGAGACCCAGTACTTC. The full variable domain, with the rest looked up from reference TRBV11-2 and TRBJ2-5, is EAGVAQSPRYKIIEKRQSVAFWCNPISGHATLYWYQQILGQGPKLLIQFQNNGVVDDSQLPKDRFSAERLKGVDSTLKIQPAKLEDSAVYLCASSSGTSGGEETQYFGPGTRLLVL.

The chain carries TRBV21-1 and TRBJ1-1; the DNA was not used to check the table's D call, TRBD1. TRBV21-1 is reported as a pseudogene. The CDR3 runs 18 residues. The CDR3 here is CASSKGLDKSRPNTEAFF. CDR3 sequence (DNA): TGTGCCAGCAGCAAAGGGTTAGACAAGAGCAGGCCTAACACTGAAGCTTTCTTT.

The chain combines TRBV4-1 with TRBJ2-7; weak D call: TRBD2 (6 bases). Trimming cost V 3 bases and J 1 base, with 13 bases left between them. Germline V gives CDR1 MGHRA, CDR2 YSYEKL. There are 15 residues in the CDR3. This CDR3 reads CASSHLGGLSYEQYF. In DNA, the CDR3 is TGCGCCAGCAGCCACCTTGGAGGGTTGTCCTACGAGCAGTACTTC.

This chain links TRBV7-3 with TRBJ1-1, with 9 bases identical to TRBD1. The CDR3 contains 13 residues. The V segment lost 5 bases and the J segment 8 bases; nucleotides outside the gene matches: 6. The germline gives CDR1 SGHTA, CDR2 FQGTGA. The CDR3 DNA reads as TGTGCCAGCAGCCTTACAGGGGGCTTGGAAGCTTTCTTT. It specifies CASSLTGGLEAFF. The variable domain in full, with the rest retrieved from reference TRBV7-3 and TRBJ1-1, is GAGVSQTPSNKVTEKGKYVELRCDPISGHTALYWYRQSLGQGPEFLIYFQGTGAADDSGLPNDRFFAVRPEGSVSTLKIQRTERGDSAVYLCASSLTGGLEAFFGQGTRLTVV.

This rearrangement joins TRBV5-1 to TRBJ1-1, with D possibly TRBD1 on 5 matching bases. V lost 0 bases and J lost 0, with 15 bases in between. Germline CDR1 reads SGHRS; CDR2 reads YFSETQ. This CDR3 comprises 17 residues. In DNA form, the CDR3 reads TGCGCCAGCAGCTTGGCGCAGGGCGGTATAATGAACACTGAAGCTTTCTTT. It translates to CASSLAQGGIMNTEAFF. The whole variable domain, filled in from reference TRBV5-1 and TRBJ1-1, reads KAGVTQTPRYLIKTRGQQVTLSCSPISGHRSVSWYQQTPGQGLQFLFEYFSETQRNKGNFPGRFSGRQFSNSRSEMNVSTLELGDSALYLCASSLAQGGIMNTEAFFGQGTRLTVV.